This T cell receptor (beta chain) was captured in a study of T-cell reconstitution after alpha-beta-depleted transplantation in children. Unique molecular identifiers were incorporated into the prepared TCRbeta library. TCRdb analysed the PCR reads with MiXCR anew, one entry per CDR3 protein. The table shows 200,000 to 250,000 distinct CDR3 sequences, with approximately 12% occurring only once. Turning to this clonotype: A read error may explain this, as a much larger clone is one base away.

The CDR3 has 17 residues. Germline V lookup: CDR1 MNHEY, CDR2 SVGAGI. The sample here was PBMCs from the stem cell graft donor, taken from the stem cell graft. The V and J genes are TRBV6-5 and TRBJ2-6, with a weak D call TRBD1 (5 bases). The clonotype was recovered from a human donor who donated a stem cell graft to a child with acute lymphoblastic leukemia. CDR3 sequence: CASSYLLGVSGANGLTF. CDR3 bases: TGTGCCAGCAGTTACTTGCTAGGGGTCTCTGGGGCCAACGGCCTGACTTTC.